The 18 T cell receptor beta chains presented below share a single source sample, sequenced in a study of OX40 agonist ivuxolimab in advanced cancers. Sequencing was performed with immunoSEQ multiplex PCR; in TCRdb, only in-frame clones are kept and a portion is missing. The sample holds over 75,000 clones, approximately 91% seen once. Sequenced material: CD4+ or CD8+ T cells sorted from blood, taken in a trial of the OX40 agonist ivuxolimab. The receptors were gathered from an adult with an advanced solid tumor such as melanoma, head and neck, liver or kidney cancer.

This rearrangement joins TRBV30 to TRBJ1-4, with 7 bases fitting TRBD1. The CDR3 length is 13 residues. V lost 8 bases, J lost 8 bases, and 11 bases stayed unmatched. The germline gives CDR1 GTSNPN, CDR2 SVGIG (reference sequence). The CDR3 is CAHSRDSREKLFF. The CDR3 coding sequence is TGTGCCCACTCCCGGGACAGTAGAGAAAAACTGTTTTTT.

The chain is built from TRBV6-1 and TRBJ1-5; TRBD1 is a possible D gene (6 bases). The V and J ends lost 4 bases and 0 bases respectively, with 13 bases between them. The CDR3 contains 16 residues. Germline lookup yields CDR1 MNHNS and CDR2 SASEGT. The CDR3 DNA reads as TGTGCCAGCAGTGCTAGGGGGACCTATAGCAATCAGCCCCAGCATTTT. It encodes CASSARGTYSNQPQHF.

The DNA for the CDR3 is TGTGCCAGCAGCTACGTTAGCAATGAGCAGTTCTTC. This gives the protein CASSYVSNEQFF. The chain combines TRBV6-5 with TRBJ2-1; D remains ambiguous. The CDR3 length is 12 residues. Deletions cut 6 bases from V and 6 bases from J, with 9 bases between. Germline CDR1 reads MNHEY; CDR2 reads SVGAGI.

J is TRBJ1-1 and V is TRBV28; 7 bases line up with TRBD1. The germline V gene encodes CDR1 MDHEN and CDR2 SYDVKM. J was trimmed by 5 bases and V by 3 bases; bases with no gene match: 9. This CDR3 is 15 amino acids long. This CDR3 reads CASSLKQGLGTEAFF. The CDR3 bases are TGTGCCAGCAGTTTGAAACAGGGGTTGGGGACTGAAGCTTTCTTT.

This clone turned up a few times. V is TRBV5-1 and J is TRBJ2-7; a possible D gene is TRBD1 (8 bases). The V gene lost 7 bases and the J gene lost 0 bases, with 23 bases spanning the gap. The CDR3 contains 17 residues. Germline V gene sequence: CDR1 SGHRS, CDR2 YFSETQ. The CDR3: CASRGDSMDRDSYEQYF. The CDR3, as DNA: TGCGCCAGCCGGGGGGATAGTATGGACAGGGACTCCTACGAGCAGTACTTC.

The genes are TRBV19 and TRBJ1-3; D is undetermined. The V and J ends lost 6 bases and 0 bases respectively, with 15 bases between them. Germline-derived CDR1 and CDR2 are LNHDA and SQIVND (reference sequence). The CDR3 consists of 16 residues. The CDR3 DNA sequence: TGTGCCAGTAGGAAAGAAGGAGGAAGCTCTGGAAACACCATATATTTT. Protein sequence: CASRKEGGSSGNTIYF. Complete variable domain (other parts from reference TRBV19 and TRBJ1-3): DGGITQSPKYLFRKEGQNVTLSCEQNLNHDAMYWYRQDPGQGLRLIYYSQIVNDFQKGDIAEGYSVSREKKESFPLTVTSAQKNPTAFYLCASRKEGGSSGNTIYFGEGSWLTVV.

The rearrangement links TRBV28 to TRBJ1-1; D is ambiguous. Trimming shortened V by 6 bases and J by 10 bases, and 12 bases separated the two germline ends. Germline values: CDR1 MDHEN, CDR2 SYDVKM. The CDR3 covers 11 residues. The CDR3 reads CASSQTRRAFF. Here the CDR3 DNA reads TGTGCCAGCAGCCAAACCCGAAGAGCTTTCTTT.

The chain joins TRBV7-2 to TRBJ2-3; D not resolved. Germline loops: CDR1 SGHTA, CDR2 FQGNSA. V lost 6 bases to trimming and J lost 4 bases, with 17 bases between them. This CDR3 spans 15 amino acids. CDR3 DNA sequence: TGTGCCAGCAGTCCTCTCCCAGGTGGCGCAGATACGCAGTATTTT. As protein: CASSPLPGGADTQYF.

The rearrangement uses TRBV10-1 and TRBJ2-2; D is uncertain. Trimming cost V 0 bases and J 7 bases, with 6 bases left between them. Germline V CDR1 and CDR2: WNHNN, SYGVQD (reference sequence). This CDR3 contains 13 residues. The CDR3 coding sequence is TGCGCCAGCAGTGAGTCGAGAGTCGGGGAGCTGTTTTTT. Its protein is CASSESRVGELFF.

The chain links TRBV9 to TRBJ2-2; 7 nucleotides agree with TRBD2. Losses at the gene ends were 6 bases for V and 7 bases for J; bases not matched to a gene: 9. The length of the CDR3 is 14 residues. Germline assignment: CDR1 SGDLS and CDR2 YYNGEE. The chain's CDR3 is CASNFAGENGELFF. In DNA, the CDR3 is TGTGCCAGCAACTTTGCGGGGGAGAACGGGGAGCTGTTTTTT. Looking up the rest from reference TRBV9 and TRBJ2-2 gives the full variable domain: DSGVTQTPKHLITATGQRVTLRCSPRSGDLSVYWYQQSLDQGLQFLIQYYNGEERAKGNILERFSAQQFPDLHSELNLSSLELGDSALYFCASNFAGENGELFFGEGSRLTVL.

The chain uses TRBV5-1 and TRBJ2-5; TRBD2 matches 9 bases. Trimming at V came to 4 bases and at J to 3 bases, leaving 7 bases not matched to a gene. The germline CDR1 and CDR2 sequences are SGHRS and YFSETQ. The CDR3 is 15 amino acids. CDR3 amino acids: CASSLSGSSEETQYF. In DNA, the CDR3 is TGCGCCAGCAGCCTTAGCGGGAGCTCGGAAGAGACCCAGTACTTC.

This chain joins TRBV15 and TRBJ2-5; TRBD2 agrees at 7 bases. Matching the DNA end better, TRBJ2-7 makes the J call doubtful. The CDR3 has 15 amino acids. Per the germline V gene, CDR1 is LNHNV and CDR2 is YYDKDF (reference sequence). The CDR3, as DNA: TGTGCCACCAGCAGAAATCCGGGACTAACCTACGAGCAGTACTTC. The encoded protein is CATSRNPGLTYEQYF.

This chain links TRBV5-1 with TRBJ2-7; D is perhaps TRBD2 (5 bases). The CDR3 has 13 amino acids. V lost 0 bases to trimming and J lost 6 bases, with 10 bases between them. CDR1 and CDR2 from the germline V gene are SGHRS and YFSETQ. The CDR3 loop reads CASSLVLASEQYF. The CDR3 DNA is TGCGCCAGCAGCTTGGTGTTAGCGAGCGAGCAGTACTTC.

Points on this clone: This same CDR3 is encoded by further DNA sequences in the sample. CDR3 region: CASSPKGGQPQHF. Written as DNA, the CDR3 is TGTGCCAGCAGTCCCAAGGGGGGCCAGCCCCAGCATTTT. The V gene is TRBV7-2, the J gene TRBJ1-5; D may be TRBD1 (6 bases). The CDR3 consists of 13 residues. Per the germline V gene, CDR1 is SGHTA and CDR2 is FQGNSA. V lost 6 bases and J lost 7, with 13 bases in between.

This rearrangement joins TRBV27 to TRBJ2-4; 7 bases match TRBD2. V lost 0 bases, J lost 0 bases, and 2 bases stayed unmatched. The CDR3 sequence is 16 residues long. Germline CDR1 is MNHEY and CDR2 is SMNVEV (reference sequence). The CDR3 loop is CASSLSLAAAKNIQYF. The CDR3 bases are TGTGCCAGCAGTTTATCGCTAGCGGCAGCCAAAAACATTCAGTACTTC.

The chain has TRBV28 and TRBJ1-2; 8 bases match TRBD1. This CDR3 has 14 amino acids. The V gene's germline CDR1 is MDHEN and CDR2 SYDVKM. V dropped 3 bases and J dropped 8; count of bases not matched to a gene: 8. The chain's CDR3 is CASSFPRGQRGYTF. The CDR3 DNA is TGTGCCAGCAGTTTCCCCAGGGGGCAGAGAGGCTACACCTTC.

The rearrangement uses TRBV9 and TRBJ2-7; 7 bases are a match to TRBD2. The CDR3 is 15 amino acids. CDR1 and CDR2 from the germline V gene are SGDLS and YYNGEE. Trimming took 0 bases from V and 2 from J; bases not matched to a gene: 5. The CDR3 loop reads CASSVEPSGTYEQYF. CDR3 DNA: TGTGCCAGCAGCGTAGAGCCGAGCGGGACCTACGAGCAGTACTTC.

This clone counts as medium-sized. This rearrangement joins TRBV6-1 to TRBJ1-1, with D unresolved. V was pared by 5 bases and J by 0 bases, with 7 bases between. The CDR3 extends over 13 amino acids. The germline CDR1 and CDR2 sequences are MNHNS and SASEGT. The CDR3 sequence is CASSPTVNTEAFF. CDR3 coding DNA: TGTGCCAGCAGTCCTACAGTGAACACTGAAGCTTTCTTT.